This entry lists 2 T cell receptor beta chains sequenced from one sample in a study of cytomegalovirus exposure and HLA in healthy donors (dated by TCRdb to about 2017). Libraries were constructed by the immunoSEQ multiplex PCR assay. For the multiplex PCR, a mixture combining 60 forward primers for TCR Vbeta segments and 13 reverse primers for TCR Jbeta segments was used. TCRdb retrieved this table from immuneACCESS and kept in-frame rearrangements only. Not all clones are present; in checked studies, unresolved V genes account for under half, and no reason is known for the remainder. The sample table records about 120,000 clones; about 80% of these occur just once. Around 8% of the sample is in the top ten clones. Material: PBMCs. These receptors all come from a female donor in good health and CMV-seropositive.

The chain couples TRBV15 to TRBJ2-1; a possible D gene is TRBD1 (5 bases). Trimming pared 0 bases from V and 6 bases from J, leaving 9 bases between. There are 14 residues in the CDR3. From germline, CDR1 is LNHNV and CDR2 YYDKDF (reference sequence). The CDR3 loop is CATSRDPGPNEQFF. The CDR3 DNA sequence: TGTGCCACCAGCAGAGATCCAGGGCCCAATGAGCAGTTCTTC.

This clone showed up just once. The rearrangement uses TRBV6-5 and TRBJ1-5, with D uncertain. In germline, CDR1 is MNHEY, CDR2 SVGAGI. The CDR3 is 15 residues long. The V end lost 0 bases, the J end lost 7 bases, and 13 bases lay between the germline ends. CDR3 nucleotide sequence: TGTGCCAGCAGTTACTCTACCGCACCGGGGCAGCCCCAGCATTTT. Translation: CASSYSTAPGQPQHF.